A single sample gave rise to the 13 T cell receptor beta chains below, sequenced in a study of cytomegalovirus exposure and HLA in healthy donors. 60 Vbeta and 13 Jbeta primers were used in PCR. The data were produced by immunoSEQ multiplex PCR, yet TCRdb's version contains in-frame clones alone and is incomplete. The table shows approximately 190,000 clones, with over 70% occurring only once. Specimen: PBMCs. The receptors here all came from a man between 50 and 59 years old in good health and CMV-seronegative.

The J gene is TRBJ2-7, the V gene TRBV19, with a possible D match to TRBD1 (6 bases). The length of the CDR3 is 14 residues. Germline CDR1 LNHDA, CDR2 SQIVND (reference sequence). Trimming stripped 6 bases from V and 0 bases from J, with 12 bases between. As DNA, the CDR3 is TGTGCCAGTAGCCTTACAGGGAACTCCTACGAGCAGTACTTC. This gives the protein CASSLTGNSYEQYF.

The chain combines TRBV7-9 with TRBJ1-1; D is ambiguous. In germline, CDR1 is SEHNR, CDR2 FQNEAQ (reference sequence). The CDR3 totals 13 residues. Trimming took off 5 bases at V and 2 bases at J, with 9 bases between the two ends. The CDR3 region has the DNA TGTGCCAGCAGCATATCAGGAAACACTGAAGCTTTCTTT. Residues: CASSISGNTEAFF.

In DNA, the CDR3 is TGTGCCAGCAGCGTAGCGGGACTCCGGAACACCGGGGAGCTGTTTTTT. Translating gives CASSVAGLRNTGELFF. The genes are TRBV9 and TRBJ2-2; D is possibly TRBD2 (6 bases). V was shortened by 0 bases and J by 1 base, with 10 bases between the two germline ends. The germline gives CDR1 SGDLS, CDR2 YYNGEE. CDR3 length: 16 residues.

The J gene is TRBJ1-2, the V gene TRBV6-5; D may be TRBD1 (6 bases). This CDR3 spans 12 amino acids. Germline V gene data show CDR1 as MNHEY and CDR2 as SVGAGI. V was cut by 6 bases and J by 5 bases, with 10 bases left in between. CDR3 in amino acids: CASSNQGYGYTF. DNA for the CDR3: TGTGCCAGCAGCAACCAGGGGTATGGCTACACCTTC.

This sequence joins TRBV7-2 and TRBJ1-2; tentatively, D is TRBD1 (6 bases). Germline-derived CDR1 and CDR2 are SGHTA and FQGNSA. Trimming cost V 0 bases and J 8 bases, with 16 bases left between them. The CDR3 contains 15 residues. The CDR3 nucleotides read TGTGCCAGCAGCTTAGCCCGCTTTGGGGGCGAGGGCTACACCTTC. As protein: CASSLARFGGEGYTF.

The chain links TRBV21-1 to TRBJ2-7; TRBD1, as called in the table, went unchecked against the DNA. TRBV21-1 is recorded as a pseudogene. The CDR3 runs to 17 residues. The CDR3 region has the DNA TGTGCCAGCAGCAAAAGGGCGGGGGACAGGAAATCCTACGAGCAGTACTTC. Translation gives CASSKRAGDRKSYEQYF.

Regarding this clone: One junction end does not reproduce the germline sequence, and a read error may be involved. This chain links TRBV7-9 with TRBJ2-1; TRBD2 matches at 8 bases. The CDR3 runs 14 residues. CDR1 is SEHNR and CDR2 is FQNEAQ in the germline V gene (reference sequence). The CDR3 is CSSSSTGGANEQFF. The CDR3 bases are TGTTCCAGCAGTTCCACCGGGGGGGCCAATGAGCAGTTCTTC. The variable domain in full, completed from reference TRBV7-9 and TRBJ2-1, reads DTGVSQNPRHKITKRGQNVTFRCDPISEHNRLYWYRQTLGQGPEFLTYFQNEAQLEKSRLLSDRFSAERPKGSFSTLEIQRTEQGDSAMYLCSSSSTGGANEQFFGPGTRLTVL.

The chain joins TRBV25-1 to TRBJ2-1, with D possibly TRBD2 on 6 matching bases. Looked up from germline, CDR1 is MGHDK and CDR2 is SYGVNS. The germline V and J ends were trimmed by 4 bases and 2 bases, with 9 bases remaining between them. This CDR3 has 14 residues. The chain's CDR3 is CASSVGGTYNEQFF. DNA for the CDR3: TGTGCCAGCAGTGTCGGGGGAACCTACAATGAGCAGTTCTTC.

The rearrangement links TRBV27 to TRBJ2-7; perhaps TRBD2 as D (6 bases). V dropped 6 bases and J dropped 4 bases, with 16 bases sitting between them. This CDR3 region has 14 residues. Germline loops: CDR1 MNHEY, CDR2 SMNVEV (reference sequence). The chain's CDR3 is CASSSLGGPYEQYF. CDR3 DNA sequence: TGTGCCAGCAGCTCTCTGGGGGGTCCGTACGAGCAGTACTTC.

The rearrangement links TRBV5-6 to TRBJ2-7; 7 nucleotides align to TRBD1. V trimming: 5 bases; J trimming: 4 bases; junction bases outside the gene matches: 9. Germline CDR1 is SGHDT and CDR2 is YYEEEE. This CDR3 has 14 amino acids. The CDR3 DNA is TGTGCCAGCAGAGAACGACAGGGTCGATACGAGCAGTACTTC. Translated, it gives CASRERQGRYEQYF.

The gene calls are TRBV19 and TRBJ2-7; 7 bases map to TRBD1. The CDR3 extends over 14 amino acids. With V trimmed by 5 bases and J by 2 bases, 6 bases remained unmatched. Looked up from germline, CDR1 is LNHDA and CDR2 is SQIVND (reference sequence). In DNA form, the CDR3 reads TGTGCCAGTAGTGAGGACAGGAAAGCCTACGAGCAGTACTTC. This gives the protein CASSEDRKAYEQYF.

The chain uses TRBV12-5 and TRBJ2-5; 8 bases are shared with TRBD1. This CDR3 has 15 residues. Germline assignment: CDR1 LGHNT and CDR2 FRNRAP. With V trimmed by 6 bases and J by 5 bases, 11 bases remained unmatched. In DNA form, the CDR3 reads TGTGCTAGTGGGCAGACAGGGGCGGCCGGGGAGACCCAGTACTTC. Protein sequence: CASGQTGAAGETQYF.

This chain's CDR3 is CASSSDRVVNEQFF. Here the CDR3 DNA reads TGTGCCAGCAGCTCGGACAGGGTAGTCAATGAGCAGTTCTTC. This chain links TRBV7-3 with TRBJ2-1, with 8 nucleotides matching TRBD1. CDR1 and CDR2 (germline): SGHTA, FQGTGA. The CDR3 has 14 residues. V gave up 4 bases and J gave up 6 bases; unmatched junction bases: 5.